Each of the 4 T cell receptor beta chains below was sequenced from the same sample in a study of Graves' ophthalmopathy and Graves' hyperthyroidism. Transcripts of RNA were the source for amplifying TCR beta CDR3 regions. Second-round multiplex PCR came after first-round RT-PCR with HTBI primers. Each CDR3 protein gets one entry after TCRdb re-called the multiplex PCR reads with MiXCR. The profile shows roughly 400,000 distinct CDR3 sequences, about 18% of them singletons. Sequenced material: peripheral blood. All receptors come from an adult woman with stable Graves' hyperthyroidism.

This clonotype was picked up many times. CDR3 coding DNA: TGTGCCAGCAGCTTAGCGGGAGACTTTTACGAGCAGTACTTC. Protein: CASSLAGDFYEQYF. The chain couples TRBV7-2 to TRBJ2-7; TRBD2 is a possible D gene (5 bases). The CDR3 is 14 residues long. Deletions cut 0 bases from V and 4 bases from J, with 10 bases between. Germline V gene data show CDR1 as SGHTA and CDR2 as FQGNSA.

With regard to this clonotype: With a much larger clone just one base away, this may be a read error. This likely comes from a read error, as the CDR3 has no conserved phenylalanine or tryptophan at its end. This sequence joins TRBV5-8 and TRBJ1-1; 9 nucleotides line up with TRBD1. The V and J ends lost 2 bases and 7 bases, in that order; junction bases with no gene match: 3. The germline CDR1 and CDR2 sequences are SGHTS and YDEGEE. CDR3 length equals 13 residues. In DNA form, the CDR3 reads TGTGCCAGCAGCTTACAGGGGGCCGGTGAAGCTTTCTAT. Translated, it gives CASSLQGAGEAFY.

Only a few counts were recorded for this clonotype. This may stem from a read error, because a much larger clone lies one nucleotide away. The chain uses TRBV11-2 and TRBJ2-6; no clear D gene. The CDR3 totals 14 residues. The V gene's germline CDR1 is SGHAT and CDR2 FQNNGV. CDR3 nucleotides: TGTGTCAGCAGCCATCCGGCTGGGGCCAACGTCCTGACTTTC. Translated, it gives CVSSHPAGANVLTF. The full variable domain, with the rest looked up from reference TRBV11-2 and TRBJ2-6, is EAGVAQSPRYKIIEKRQSVAFWCNPISGHATLYWYQQILGQGPKLLIQFQNNGVVDDSQLPKDRFSAERLKGVDSTLKIQPAKLEDSAVYLCVSSHPAGANVLTFGAGSRLTVL.

This clonotype was recorded many times. This rearrangement joins TRBV18 to TRBJ2-5, with D tentatively TRBD2 (6 bases). Deletions cut 2 bases from V and 5 bases from J, with 12 bases between. CDR1 and CDR2 (germline): KGHSH, LQKENI. This CDR3 spans 14 amino acids. Written as DNA, the CDR3 is TGTGCCAGCTCACCATTGACTAGATCGGAGACCCAGTACTTC. Protein: CASSPLTRSETQYF.